The entry below gives a single T cell receptor beta chain sequence along with its context. Its cognate antigen is unknown. The data were taken from a study of cytomegalovirus exposure and HLA in healthy donors. General study results and limits: With DRB1 most and HLA-C fewest, TCR association rates differed between HLA loci in a later analysis. Later analysis identified several of the most significant clusters that appeared linked to common viral pathogens.

The CDR3 contains 14 residues. V lost 0 bases and J lost 7, with 11 bases in between. CDR1 is MRHNA, CDR2 SNTAGT, per germline. The PCR made use of 60 Vbeta and 13 Jbeta primers. The protocol was immunoSEQ multiplex PCR, while the TCRdb copy is restricted to in-frame clones and leaves out a portion. The sample carries about 190,000 clones, less than 90% recorded once. The TCR sequence derives from a boy aged 5-17 years in good health and CMV-seronegative. Sequenced input: PBMCs. This chain joins TRBV6-4 and TRBJ2-3, with D uncertain. The CDR3, as DNA: TGTGCCAGCAGTGACTCAACGTTCGGTTATACGCAGTATTTT. Its translation: CASSDSTFGYTQYF.